The TCR beta chain described here comes from a study of cytomegalovirus exposure and HLA in healthy donors. With 60 Vbeta and 13 Jbeta primers, the PCR was carried out. Sequenced by immunoSEQ multiplex PCR; TCRdb stores in-frame clones only, minus some. This sample has some 130,000 clones, with over 75% found just once. Trimming removed 2 bases from V and 0 bases from J, with 16 bases in between. This CDR3 has 18 residues. The sample comprised PBMCs. The chain couples TRBV23-1 to TRBJ2-2, with unresolved D. TRBV23-1 carries the ORF label, with uncertain function. The receptor comes from a boy younger than 18 in good health and CMV-seronegative. CDR3 region: CASSQPLGWFANTGELFF. The CDR3 DNA follows: TGCGCCAGCAGTCAACCACTCGGGTGGTTCGCGAACACCGGGGAGCTGTTTTTT.